This T cell receptor beta chain came from a study of blood T cell repertoires in COVID-19. Measured with immunoSEQ multiplex PCR; TCRdb has only the in-frame clones, and not every one. The sample lists about 190,000 clones, almost 90% occurring once. This CDR3 has 17 amino acids. V lost 3 bases, J lost 1 base, and 7 bases stayed unmatched. Germline V lookup: CDR1 SGDLS, CDR2 YYNGEE. The chain employs TRBV9 and TRBJ1-6, with 7 bases fitting TRBD1. The TCR sequence derives from a man aged 50-60 years with acute or convalescent COVID-19. The sequencing input was peripheral blood. The CDR3 sequence: CASSADRVPSYNSPLHF. CDR3 DNA: TGTGCCAGCAGCGCAGACAGGGTTCCGTCCTATAATTCACCCCTCCACTTT.